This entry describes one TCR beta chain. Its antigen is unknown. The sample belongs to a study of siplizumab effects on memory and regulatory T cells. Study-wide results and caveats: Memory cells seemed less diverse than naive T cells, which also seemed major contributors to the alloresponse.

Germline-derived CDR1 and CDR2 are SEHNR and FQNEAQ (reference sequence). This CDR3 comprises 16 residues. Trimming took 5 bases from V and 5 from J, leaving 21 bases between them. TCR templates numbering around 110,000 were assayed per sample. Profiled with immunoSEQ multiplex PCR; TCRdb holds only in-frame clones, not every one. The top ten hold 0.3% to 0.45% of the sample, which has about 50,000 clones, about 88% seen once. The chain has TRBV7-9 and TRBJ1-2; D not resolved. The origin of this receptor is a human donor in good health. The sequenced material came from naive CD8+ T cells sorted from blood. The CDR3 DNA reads TGTGCCAGCAGCCCCAAGGGAGTAGAAGGGATATATGGCTACACCTTC. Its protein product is CASSPKGVEGIYGYTF.